This record looks at one T cell receptor beta chain sequence and its context. Its antigen remains unidentified. No per-base quality is available; no much larger clone lies one base away. The entry originates in a study of blood T cell repertoires in COVID-19 (dated by TCRdb to the early 2020s). As for the study more broadly: Collaborator samples came from the United States, Italy and Spain and covered acute and convalescent phases of COVID-19. The prospective study material was composed of cDNA or gDNA derived from T cells, B-cell-depleted T cells, or PBMCs. The dataset comprised deeply sampled blood TCRbeta repertoires from subjects exposed to, actively infected with, or recovered from COVID-19. The repertoires were released in a freely available public database intended as a resource for research on the immune response to SARS-CoV-2. The samples were drawn from two sources: the first 160 participants of the ongoing ImmuneRACE study, and 950 to 1,500 subjects contributed by 6 global collaborators. A de-identified subject ID, COVID-19 status, age in years and sex were almost always included in the sample metadata. HLA class I and class II types, where available, came from metadata supplied by the sample provider rather than from assay-based typing. The paper's findings and limits, for the study overall: The quantity of clinical and demographic metadata differed by source and by participant and was supplied without curation.

TCRbeta CDR3 regions were amplified from genomic DNA by means of the immunoSEQ Assay, a bias-controlled multiplex PCR. The paper's data handling went like this. Nucleated cell counts per sample were estimated from amplification of reference gene primers within the assay. To quantify the absolute abundance of each unique TCRbeta CDR3 rearrangement, sequence reads were collapsed and filtered. For each sample, productive Simpson clonality was calculated by taking the square root of Simpson's diversity index across productive rearrangements. TCRdb's version of the immuneACCESS table is confined to in-frame rearrangements and falls short of the full clone set. An unresolved V gene accounts for under half of the shortfall where checked; the remainder is of unknown origin. The V and J calls and clone size were taken over from that table, and D and trimming were inferred from the DNA. This sample comprises around 80,000 clones, more than 80% of them detected only once. Roughly 30% of the sample rests with the top ten.

Relative to germline, V is missing 5 bases and J is missing 4 bases, with 7 bases of the junction outside any gene match. The CDR3 holds 14 amino acids from the cysteine to the phenylalanine. Kept here is only the CDR3 DNA, which spans 42 bases and is read in frame from base 1. As encoded in the germline V gene, CDR1 is SGHVS while CDR2 is FQNEAQ. Whole blood was collected in K2EDTA tubes by collaborating institutions according to the institutions' own protocols. For TCRbeta analysis, collaborators shipped samples in one of three forms: frozen whole blood, isolated PBMCs, or DNA extracted from either of those sample types.

Sequenced material: peripheral blood. The sequence joins TRBV7-8 to TRBJ2-7; 8 bases in the junction line up with TRBD1. This TCR came from an elderly woman with acute or convalescent COVID-19. The nucleotides are TGTGCCAGCAGCACCCGGACAGGGCGTTACGAGCAGTACTTC. This codes for CASSTRTGRYEQYF. Beyond the CDR3, the reference TRBV7-8 and TRBJ2-7 genes provide the residues; the full variable domain reads: GAGVSQSPRYKVAKRGQDVALRCDPISGHVSLFWYQQALGQGPEFLTYFQNEAQLDKSGLPSDRFFAERPEGSVSTLKIQRTQQEDSAVYLCASSTRTGRYEQYFGPGTRLTVT.